These T cell receptor beta chains were read from a single sample in a study of post-analysis software for immune sequencing data. TCRdb re-derived calls from the PCR reads in MiXCR, one entry per CDR3 protein. The sample lists 550,000 to 700,000 distinct CDR3 sequences, around 47% occurring once. The sequenced sample was blood. The receptors were sampled from a girl under 18 with multiple sclerosis. Both conserved end residues are part of each CDR3. Each record gives: CDR3 DNA, CDR3 protein, D gene, clone size, J gene, V gene. A D gene is named only where the DNA matches it firmly. Clone size, where shown, is once, few, many, or a class for clones that have expanded.

TGTGCCAGCAGTCCCGCGGGGAGCGGTAGCTCCTACGAGCAGTACTTC	CASSPAGSGSSYEQYF	NA	few	TRBJ2-7	TRBV27
TGCAGCGTTGGTCTCGAGCGGGTAAGCTCCTACGAGCAGTACTTC	CSVGLERVSSYEQYF	NA	NA	TRBJ2-7	TRBV29-1
TGCGCCAGCAGCTTAGACAGGGTCGAAGCTTTCTTT	CASSLDRVEAFF	TRBD1	NA	TRBJ1-1	TRBV5-1
TGTGCCACAGGACTAGCCCCCTCGTTCTTC	CATGLAPSFF	TRBD2	few	TRBJ2-1	TRBV19
TGTGCCAGCAGTTTCCATAAAAGCGGTCCAGCCAAAAACATTCAGTACTTC	CASSFHKSGPAKNIQYF	NA	NA	TRBJ2-4	TRBV12-3/TRBV12-4
TGTGCCAGCAGCGATCCTATCGGGTCCTACGAGCAGTACTTC	CASSDPIGSYEQYF	NA	NA	TRBJ2-7	TRBV5-5
TGTGCCAGCAGCCTCCGGGACGGAAGACTAGCCAAAAACATTCAGTACTTC	CASSLRDGRLAKNIQYF	NA	NA	TRBJ2-4	TRBV12-3/TRBV12-4
TGTGCCAGCAGCTCGCCGCCAGAGACCCAGTACTTC	CASSSPPETQYF	NA	many	TRBJ2-5	TRBV7-2
TGCAGTGCTAGACTAGCGCGGAGCTCCTACAATGAGCAGTTCTTC	CSARLARSSYNEQFF	NA	NA	TRBJ2-1	TRBV20-1
TGTGCCATCACCGAAACGAGCGGGACTAGCGGGAGCTACGAGCAGTACTTC	CAITETSGTSGSYEQYF	TRBD2	few	TRBJ2-7	TRBV10-3
TGCAGCGTAGCACTTGGGACCTACTATGGCTACACCTTC	CSVALGTYYGYTF	NA	NA	TRBJ1-2	TRBV29-1
TGTGCCAGCAGCTTAGCGTTACATAGTTACACAGATACGCAGTATTTT	CASSLALHSYTDTQYF	NA	few	TRBJ2-3	TRBV7-2
TGTGCCAGCAGCTTGCAGCCCGGGGGCGTCTATGGCTACACCTTC	CASSLQPGGVYGYTF	NA	NA	TRBJ1-2	TRBV13
TGTGCCAGCAGTGGAGCTCAGGCGGGTCTGCTAGCCAAAAACATTCAGTACTTC	CASSGAQAGLLAKNIQYF	NA	NA	TRBJ2-4	TRBV2
TGTGCCGGGCTCCGGGACAGGGGGTTTGCACCCCTCCACTTT	CAGLRDRGFAPLHF	TRBD1	NA	TRBJ1-6	TRBV2
TGTGCCAGCGGGGGGGGTCTGGACTTCTACGAGCAGTACTTC	CASGGGLDFYEQYF	TRBD2	NA	TRBJ2-7	TRBV6-1
TGTGCCAGCAGACACAGGGTTGAAGCTTTCTTT	CASRHRVEAFF	NA	NA	TRBJ1-1	TRBV12-3/TRBV12-4
TGTGCCAGCAGCTTAGGGCCCCCGGGACTAGCGGCCCTCCGCACGCAGTATTTT	CASSLGPPGLAALRTQYF	TRBD2	NA	TRBJ2-3	TRBV11-2
TGTGCCAGCATCTCCGGGACGTCCCTCGGGGAGCAGTACTTC	CASISGTSLGEQYF	NA	NA	TRBJ2-7	TRBV25-1
TGCAGCGTTGTTCCGGGAGGGAGCGGGGGGGTCAATGAGCAGTTCTTC	CSVVPGGSGGVNEQFF	TRBD2	NA	TRBJ2-1	TRBV29-1
TGCAGTGCTAGAGCAATCAGGGAAGGGCCAGATACGCAGTATTTT	CSARAIREGPDTQYF	NA	few	TRBJ2-3	TRBV20-1
TGTGCCAGCATCCCTTCCCCGCCGAGCGGCCTTCGAGAGCAGTACTTC	CASIPSPPSGLREQYF	NA	few	TRBJ2-7	TRBV11-2
TGCGCCAGCAGCCAAGTAGGCGGCCAAGAGACCCAGTACTTC	CASSQVGGQETQYF	NA	few	TRBJ2-5	TRBV4-1
TGCGCCAGCCATGGGGGGGCTGGGGCCAACGTCCTGACTTTC	CASHGGAGANVLTF	TRBD2	few	TRBJ2-6	TRBV5-1
TGTGCTAGCAGCTTAGCTGGAAGTTCCGGGGAGCTGTTTTTT	CASSLAGSSGELFF	NA	NA	TRBJ2-2	TRBV7-7
TGTGCCAGCAGCCCTATCACAGATACGCAGTATTTT	CASSPITDTQYF	NA	medium-sized	TRBJ2-3	TRBV7-2
TGTGCCAGCACCCCCGGGACAGGGTTCAATGAGCAGTTCTTC	CASTPGTGFNEQFF	TRBD1	NA	TRBJ2-1	TRBV12-3/TRBV12-4
TGTGCCAGCAGCGGGGGGGGCCTAGCGGACAATGAGCAGTTCTTC	CASSGGGLADNEQFF	TRBD2	NA	TRBJ2-1	TRBV6-5
TGTGCCAGCCGTTGGGGACCAAACACTGAAGCTTTCTTT	CASRWGPNTEAFF	NA	once	TRBJ1-1	TRBV12-3/TRBV12-4
TGTGCCAGCAGCCCGGAACCCATCCGGTCCCTCTCCTACAATGAGCAGTTCTTC	CASSPEPIRSLSYNEQFF	NA	NA	TRBJ2-1	TRBV7-9
TGTGCCAGCAGCTTAATAAAAGGTGGCCCCTACAATGAGCAGTTCTTC	CASSLIKGGPYNEQFF	NA	few	TRBJ2-1	TRBV11-2
TGTGCCAGCAGTCAGACCCGGGGCGAAGAGACCCAGTACTTC	CASSQTRGEETQYF	NA	NA	TRBJ2-5	TRBV5-6
TGTGCCAGCAGCGGATCGGTGGGTTCCATGAACACTGAAGCTTTCTTT	CASSGSVGSMNTEAFF	NA	NA	TRBJ1-1	TRBV7-9
TGCGCCAGCAGCTTGGTGGGGGGCCCGGGAGAGACCCAGTACTTC	CASSLVGGPGETQYF	NA	few	TRBJ2-5	TRBV5-1
TGTGCCAGCAGTGACTCGACAGGGCCCTACAATGAGCAGTTCTTC	CASSDSTGPYNEQFF	TRBD1	few	TRBJ2-1	TRBV6-4
TGCAGCGTTGAGGTAGGCAATGAGCAGTTCTTC	CSVEVGNEQFF	NA	NA	TRBJ2-1	TRBV29-1
TGTGCCAGCAGTTCTTCCGGGACTAGCGGGAGAGCTACCTACAATGAGCAGTTCTTC	CASSSSGTSGRATYNEQFF	TRBD2	NA	TRBJ2-1	TRBV12-3/TRBV12-4
TGCGCCAGCAGCCAAGTACCCCGACTGAAATCCAACAATGAGCAGTTCTTC	CASSQVPRLKSNNEQFF	NA	NA	TRBJ2-1	TRBV4-1
TGTGCCAGCAGTATTGGACAGTACTCCTACGAGCAGTACTTC	CASSIGQYSYEQYF	NA	NA	TRBJ2-7	TRBV6-5
TGTGCCAGCAGCCCCTCCTATACGCAGTATTTT	CASSPSYTQYF	NA	many	TRBJ2-3	TRBV11-2
TGCAGCGTCCCCTGGACAGGGTACGAGCAGTACTTC	CSVPWTGYEQYF	TRBD1	NA	TRBJ2-7	TRBV29-1
TGTGCCAGCAGTCTTTGGCAGGGAAATTCACCCCTCCACTTT	CASSLWQGNSPLHF	NA	NA	TRBJ1-6	TRBV27
TGTGCCAGCAGTTTATGGAAAACAGGCTACACCTTC	CASSLWKTGYTF	NA	few	TRBJ1-2	TRBV12-3/TRBV12-4
TGTGCCAGCAGAGCCGGGACAGGGGGCGCAGATACGCAGTATTTT	CASRAGTGGADTQYF	TRBD1	few	TRBJ2-3	TRBV7-9
TGCAGTGCTAGAGATGGAGGGGGTATAAGGCAGCCCCAGCATTTT	CSARDGGGIRQPQHF	NA	NA	TRBJ1-5	TRBV20-1
TGTGCCAGCAGTTACCCCGGAGGGACGAGGGGCGAAGAGACCCAGTACTTC	CASSYPGGTRGEETQYF	NA	few	TRBJ2-5	TRBV6-6
TGTGCCAGCAGTGAGGTCCGCTGGGATACGCAGTATTTT	CASSEVRWDTQYF	NA	few	TRBJ2-3	TRBV6-4
TGTGCCAGCAGGAAGACAGGGAGGGGTGAAGAGACCCAGTACTTC	CASRKTGRGEETQYF	NA	NA	TRBJ2-5	TRBV12-3/TRBV12-4
TGTGCCAGCAGCCAGGGAACAGGACCCTATGGCTACACCTTC	CASSQGTGPYGYTF	NA	few	TRBJ1-2	TRBV3-1
TGCGCCAGCAGCTATGGGTCAGGGAATCAGCCCCAGCATTTT	CASSYGSGNQPQHF	NA	few	TRBJ1-5	TRBV5-1
TGTGCCATCAGTGACGGAGAAGAGACCCAGTACTTC	CAISDGEETQYF	NA	many	TRBJ2-5	TRBV10-3
TGTGCCAGCAGCTTAGGACCGGGACAGGGGTGGTTCGACATTCAGTACTTC	CASSLGPGQGWFDIQYF	TRBD1	few	TRBJ2-4	TRBV13